This T cell receptor beta chain comes out of a study of molecular identifiers for immune sequencing clone quantification. This clonotype was seen ten or more times. MiXCR, run by TCRdb on the PCR reads, gives a single entry per CDR3 protein. The sample carries around 470,000 distinct CDR3 sequences, about 22% recorded once. The CDR3 sequence is 12 residues long. CDR1 and CDR2 from the germline V gene are SNHLY and FYNNEI. V lost 6 bases and J lost 0, with 6 bases in between. The origin of this receptor is a human donor in good health. Some libraries in this study had Jurkat cell RNA spiked in. The chain joins TRBV2 to TRBJ2-7; the D is unclear. Input material: naive CD8+ T cells from blood, with Jurkat cell RNA spiked in. The sample's subset: FACS-sorted CD8+CD4-CCR7+CD45RA+ naive T cells. This CDR3 reads CASSASSYEQYF. Written as DNA, the CDR3 is TGTGCCAGCAGCGCCTCCTCCTACGAGCAGTACTTC.